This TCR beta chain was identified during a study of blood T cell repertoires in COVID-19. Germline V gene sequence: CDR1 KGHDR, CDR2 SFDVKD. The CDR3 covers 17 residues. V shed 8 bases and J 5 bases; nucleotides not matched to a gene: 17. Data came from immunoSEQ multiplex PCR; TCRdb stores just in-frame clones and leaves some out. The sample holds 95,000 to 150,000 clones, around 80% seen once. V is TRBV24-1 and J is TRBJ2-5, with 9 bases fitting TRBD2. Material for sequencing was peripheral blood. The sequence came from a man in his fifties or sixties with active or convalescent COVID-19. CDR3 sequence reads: CATTLRGGRASCETQYF. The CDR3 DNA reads TGTGCCACCACACTTCGCGGCGGGAGGGCCTCTTGTGAGACCCAGTACTTC.